Presented here are 15 T cell receptor beta chains from one specimen sequenced in a study of blood T cell repertoires in COVID-19. Produced via immunoSEQ multiplex PCR; TCRdb's table is partial and in-frame only. In the table there are under 300,000 clones, under 90% of which are singletons. What was sequenced was PBMCs or T cells enriched from blood (not recorded which). The source is a woman aged 35 to 49 who had recovered from COVID-19.

The chain links TRBV9 to TRBJ2-2; a weak D match, TRBD2 (5 bases). This CDR3 has 14 residues. From germline, CDR1 is SGDLS and CDR2 YYNGEE. The ends were cut back, 1 base at V and 6 bases at J, with 10 bases in the middle. CDR3 DNA: TGTGCCAGCAGCGTAAGCGGAAAACCCGGGGAGCTGTTTTTT. It yields the protein CASSVSGKPGELFF.

The chain recombines TRBV5-1 with TRBJ2-2, with 9 nucleotides matching TRBD2. This CDR3 has 17 amino acids. V shed 0 bases, J shed 2 bases, and the junction held 5 bases outside the gene matches. Looked up from germline, CDR1 is SGHRS and CDR2 is YFSETQ. The CDR3 region is CASSLDGTSLNTGELFF. CDR3 nucleotides: TGCGCCAGCAGCTTGGACGGGACTAGCCTAAACACCGGGGAGCTGTTTTTT. The variable domain in full, completed from reference TRBV5-1 and TRBJ2-2, reads KAGVTQTPRYLIKTRGQQVTLSCSPISGHRSVSWYQQTPGQGLQFLFEYFSETQRNKGNFPGRFSGRQFSNSRSEMNVSTLELGDSALYLCASSLDGTSLNTGELFFGEGSRLTVL.

The chain employs TRBV6-5 and TRBJ1-5; a weak D match, TRBD1 (5 bases). The germline V gene has CDR1 MNHEY and CDR2 SVGAGI. The CDR3 covers 15 residues. Trimming removed 7 bases from V and 5 bases from J, with 18 bases in between. CDR3 region: CASTPERGFDQPQHF. The CDR3 region has the DNA TGTGCCAGCACCCCGGAAAGGGGTTTCGATCAGCCCCAGCATTTT.

This rearrangement joins TRBV29-1 to TRBJ2-7; 7 positions agree with TRBD2. V lost 6 bases to trimming and J lost 2 bases; unmatched junction nucleotides: 10. This CDR3 is built from 14 residues. The germline V gene encodes CDR1 SQVTM and CDR2 ANQGSEA. CDR3 amino acids: CSVGRGDKPYEQYF. CDR3 nucleotide sequence: TGCAGCGTCGGCCGGGGGGATAAACCCTACGAGCAGTACTTC.

A single count supports this clone. The rearrangement joins TRBV6-1 to TRBJ1-4; 9 nucleotides agree with TRBD1. Germline V gene sequence: CDR1 MNHNS, CDR2 SASEGT. Losses at the gene ends were 2 bases for V and 9 bases for J; bases not matched to a gene: 7. The CDR3 has 15 amino acids. The chain's CDR3 is CASSESGTGSKKLFF. In DNA, the CDR3 is TGTGCCAGCAGTGAATCCGGGACAGGGTCCAAAAAACTGTTTTTT.

This chain links TRBV5-1 with TRBJ2-5, with 12 nucleotides matching TRBD2. Trimming took 0 bases from V and 6 from J; bases not matched to a gene: 18. The CDR3 runs 20 residues. Germline V gene sequence: CDR1 SGHRS, CDR2 YFSETQ. DNA for the CDR3: TGCGCCAGCAGCTTGGCCTTTAGGACTAGCGGGGAAGGGGCGTTGAAGACCCAGTACTTC. Its translation is CASSLAFRTSGEGALKTQYF. Filled out from reference TRBV5-1 and TRBJ2-5, the complete variable domain reads KAGVTQTPRYLIKTRGQQVTLSCSPISGHRSVSWYQQTPGQGLQFLFEYFSETQRNKGNFPGRFSGRQFSNSRSEMNVSTLELGDSALYLCASSLAFRTSGEGALKTQYFGPGTRLLVL.

The rearrangement links TRBV19 to TRBJ1-5; 7 bases fit TRBD1. V trimming: 7 bases; J trimming: 6 bases; junction bases outside the gene matches: 15. The CDR3 is made up of 16 amino acids. Germline-derived CDR1 and CDR2 are LNHDA and SQIVND (reference sequence). The CDR3: CASTLTSKGAGQPQHF. CDR3 coding DNA: TGTGCCAGTACCCTAACGTCGAAGGGGGCGGGTCAGCCCCAGCATTTT.

The V gene is TRBV11-2, the J gene TRBJ2-7, with D perhaps matching TRBD1 (5 bases). The germline V gene has CDR1 SGHAT and CDR2 FQNNGV. There are 12 residues in the CDR3. V lost 6 bases, J lost 3 bases, and 9 bases lay in between. The CDR3, as DNA: TGTGCCAGCAGAAGACAGCTCTACGAGCAGTACTTC. Translated, it gives CASRRQLYEQYF.

This rearrangement joins TRBV7-2 to TRBJ1-2; no clear D gene. The CDR3 runs 13 residues. Germline V CDR1 and CDR2: SGHTA, FQGNSA. Trimming stripped 1 base from V and 8 bases from J, with 11 bases between. This CDR3 reads CASSLGVARGYTF. DNA of the CDR3: TGTGCCAGCAGCTTAGGAGTGGCCAGGGGCTACACCTTC.

With regard to this clone: Other nucleotide sequences from this sample produce the same CDR3. This rearrangement joins TRBV10-3 to TRBJ1-2, with D perhaps TRBD1 (5 bases). CDR3 length equals 13 residues. Germline CDR1 and CDR2: ENHRY and SYGVKD. V was cut by 6 bases and J by 4 bases, with 12 bases left in between. CDR3 loop: CAIRGGAGYGYTF. The CDR3, as DNA: TGTGCCATCAGGGGTGGGGCTGGCTATGGCTACACCTTC.

This chain joins TRBV11-3 and TRBJ2-7, with D tentatively TRBD1 (6 bases). The germline gives CDR1 SGHNT, CDR2 YENEEA. V lost 3 bases and J lost 2, with 23 bases in between. The CDR3 is made up of 18 amino acids. The CDR3 region has the DNA TGTGCCAGCAGCTTGGTGCTAAGCCGGGACAAAAGACCCTACGAGCAGTACTTC. It encodes CASSLVLSRDKRPYEQYF.

This chain connects TRBV20-1 to TRBJ2-5; no definite D call. V lost 5 bases to trimming and J lost 3 bases, with 4 bases between them. CDR3 size: 10 residues. Germline V lookup: CDR1 DFQATT, CDR2 SNEGSKA (reference sequence). The chain's CDR3 is CSAQEETQYF. As DNA, the CDR3 is TGCAGTGCTCAGGAAGAGACCCAGTACTTC.

V gene TRBV7-9 combines with J gene TRBJ2-3, with 8 bases matching TRBD2. The CDR3 extends over 15 amino acids. The trim removed 4 bases at V and 6 bases at J, leaving 9 bases unmatched. Germline lookup yields CDR1 SEHNR and CDR2 FQNEAQ (reference sequence). The CDR3 sequence: CASSSRGTRYDTQYF. CDR3 bases: TGTGCCAGCAGCTCACGAGGGACTAGGTACGATACGCAGTATTTT.

This chain links TRBV5-1 with TRBJ1-6; 8 nucleotides align to TRBD1. The germline V gene has CDR1 SGHRS and CDR2 YFSETQ. With 4 bases clipped from V and 6 bases from J, the junction kept 12 bases outside the gene matches. The CDR3 runs to 17 residues. CDR3 sequence: CASSDSGAGQGNSPLHF. The CDR3 coding sequence is TGCGCCAGCAGCGACTCGGGGGCTGGACAGGGTAATTCACCCCTCCACTTT.

The chain couples TRBV7-6 to TRBJ2-1, with 8 bases fitting TRBD2. J was trimmed by 2 bases and V by 1 base; bases with no gene match: 4. Germline lookup yields CDR1 SGHVS and CDR2 FNYEAQ. The CDR3 extends over 16 amino acids. This chain's CDR3 is CASSLVAGRAYNEQFF. The CDR3 DNA sequence: TGTGCCAGCAGCTTAGTAGCGGGGAGAGCCTACAATGAGCAGTTCTTC.